What follows are 6 T cell receptor beta chains derived from one specimen sequenced in a study of tumor-infiltrating lymphocytes in primary liver carcinoma. Making TCR beta cDNA involved approximately 520 ng total RNA and a constant-region primer. Construction of TCR beta libraries relied on three successive nested multiplex PCR rounds employing slightly modified ARM-PCR. With TRBV1-TRBV30 forward primers and a C-beta reverse primer, the first two PCR rounds were run for roughly 10 cycles each. MiXCR, run by TCRdb on the multiplex PCR reads, gives a single entry per CDR3 protein. The table shows roughly 330,000 distinct CDR3 sequences, with about 65% occurring only once. Blood RNA came from unsorted whole blood; germline DNA was also extracted. Source material: peripheral blood. The receptors were sampled from a man in his forties with primary liver carcinoma and hepatitis B virus infection.

The chain uses TRBV11-2 and TRBJ2-3; D not resolved. V was clipped by 9 bases and J by 6 bases, with 19 bases between them. CDR1 and CDR2 from the germline V gene are SGHAT and FQNNGV. This CDR3 is 14 amino acids long. The CDR3 is CARSIPGYADTQYF. In DNA form, the CDR3 reads TGTGCCAGGAGCATACCCGGGTACGCGGATACGCAGTATTTT.

Comments on this clonotype: A single base separates this from a much larger clone, so it may be a read error. The chain recombines TRBV5-6 with TRBJ2-5, with a weak D call TRBD2 (5 bases). The CDR3 has 16 residues. The germline V gene has CDR1 SGHDT and CDR2 YYEEEE. The CDR3 nucleotides read TGTGTCAGCAGCTTGGCGGGCAGCGCCGACTGGGAGACCCAGTACTTC. It is translated as CVSSLAGSADWETQYF.

As for this clonotype: This may be a read error, as it is one base from a much larger clone. The missing conserved phenylalanine or tryptophan at the end of this CDR3 makes a read error likely. This chain uses TRBV6-2 or TRBV6-3 with TRBJ2-1; 8 nucleotides line up with TRBD1. V shed 6 bases, J shed 9 bases, and the junction held 7 bases outside the gene matches. This CDR3 has 13 amino acids. CDR1 is MNHEY and CDR2 is SVGEGT in the germline V gene. CDR3 amino acids: CASRDRAYGEQFI. The CDR3 bases are TGTGCCAGCAGGGACAGGGCTTACGGTGAGCAGTTCATC.

This clonotype was picked up many times. The rearrangement uses TRBV6-1 and TRBJ2-7; D is uncertain. Deletions cut 8 bases from V and 5 bases from J, with 13 bases between. CDR3 length: 12 amino acids. CDR1 and CDR2 (germline): MNHNS, SASEGT. The CDR3 DNA follows: TGTGCCAGCCAGCCTAGAGGCCACGAGCAGTACTTC. Protein product: CASQPRGHEQYF.

As to this clonotype: Since no conserved phenylalanine or tryptophan closes the CDR3, a read error is the likely cause. The chain has TRBV11-2 and TRBJ2-3; 7 bases agree with TRBD2. Losses at the gene ends were 1 base for V and 0 bases for J; bases not matched to a gene: 19. Germline CDR1 is SGHAT and CDR2 is FQNNGV. This CDR3 comprises 21 residues. CDR3 protein: CASSLAYKAGSGRTSTDTQYL. The DNA for the CDR3 is TGTGCCAGCAGCTTAGCCTATAAAGCGGGGAGTGGGAGAACTAGCACAGATACGCAGTATTTG.

In regard to this clonotype: Being one base from a much bigger clone, this may be a read error. This rearrangement joins TRBV6-5 to TRBJ1-1, with a possible D match to TRBD1 (5 bases). Trimming removed 5 bases at V and 6 bases at J, with 16 bases between. The CDR3 has 14 residues. CDR1 is MNHEY and CDR2 is SVGAGI in the germline V gene. CDR3 in DNA: TGTGCCAGCAGTACGGGGCTTAGGGACCCTGAAGCTTTCTTT. It codes for CASSTGLRDPEAFF.